This record concerns one T cell receptor (beta chain) sequence. The CDR3 is 12 amino acids. Germline CDR1 and CDR2: SEHNR and FQNEAQ (reference sequence). Trimming pared 7 bases from V and 3 bases from J, leaving 7 bases between. Data came from immunoSEQ multiplex PCR; TCRdb stores just in-frame clones and leaves some out. The sample shows hundreds of thousands of clones, approximately 90% of them seen only once. Seattle cases were enrolled at active infection and followed longitudinally. This sample was included in a study of blood T cell repertoires in COVID-19. Study as a whole: Acute and convalescent COVID-19 specimens originated in the United States, Italy and Spain. The analysed material was cDNA or gDNA that came from T cells, B-cell-depleted T cells, or PBMCs.

This receptor was obtained from a man over 45 with COVID-19, enrolled during active disease. The chain recombines TRBV7-9 with TRBJ1-3; D uncertain. The sequencing input was peripheral blood. The CDR3: CASTPIGNTIYF. The CDR3 nucleotides read TGTGCCAGCACTCCCATTGGAAACACCATATATTTT.